Below, 32 T cell receptor beta chains from the same sample are listed, as sequenced in a study of glioma-infiltrating T cells. The iRepertoire nested amplicon-rescue multiplex PCR amplified TCR alpha and beta CDR3s from RNA. TCRdb ran MiXCR on the multiplex PCR reads and lists one entry per CDR3 protein. The sample shows over 130,000 distinct CDR3 sequences, around 42% of them seen only once. The sample was glioma tissue, nonneoplastic brain tissue, or PBMCs (not recorded which). The source is a human donor with low-grade glioma or glioblastoma, undergoing nonglioma brain surgery, or in good health (not recorded which).

V gene TRBV12-3 or TRBV12-4 combines with J gene TRBJ1-2; no reliable D call. Trimming stripped 2 bases from V and 2 bases from J, with 12 bases between. The CDR3 length is 15 residues. CDR3 loop: CASSLSPGVNYGYTF. The CDR3 DNA follows: TGTGCCAGCAGTTTATCCCCGGGCGTCAACTATGGCTACACCTTC.

This clonotype was counted many times. The gene calls are TRBV7-2 and TRBJ1-2; D is undetermined. Germline CDR1 is SGHTA and CDR2 is FQGNSA. CDR3 length equals 15 residues. Trimming took 1 base from V and 4 from J, leaving 13 bases between them. CDR3 residues: CASSLGTVSRYGYTF. The DNA of the CDR3 is TGTGCCAGCAGCTTAGGAACAGTGAGTCGCTATGGCTACACCTTC.

This clonotype turned up a few times. The chain is built from TRBV4-1 and TRBJ1-5, with no clear D. V gave up 4 bases and J gave up 1 base, with 11 bases separating them. CDR3 length equals 15 residues. Looked up from germline, CDR1 is MGHRA and CDR2 is YSYEKL. The CDR3 nucleotides are TGCGCCAGCAGCCCCCAAGGACTGAGCAATCAGCCCCAGCATTTT. Its protein is CASSPQGLSNQPQHF.

The chain couples TRBV20-1 to TRBJ2-7, with 10 bases identical to TRBD2. CDR1 and CDR2 (germline): DFQATT, SNEGSKA (reference sequence). This CDR3 spans 14 amino acids. V shed 5 bases, J shed 3 bases, and the junction held 7 bases outside the gene matches. The CDR3 sequence is CSAVLTSGFYEQYF. DNA for the CDR3: TGCAGTGCTGTCTTGACTAGCGGGTTCTACGAGCAGTACTTC.

This clonotype was seen more than once but under ten times. The V gene is TRBV4-1, the J gene TRBJ1-6; D is ambiguous. From germline, CDR1 is MGHRA and CDR2 YSYEKL. With 3 bases removed from V and 7 bases from J, the gap between germline ends came to 4 bases. CDR3 length: 12 residues. The CDR3 nucleotides read TGCGCCAGCAGCCAGCAAAATTCACCCCTCCACTTT. Its translation: CASSQQNSPLHF.

The V gene is TRBV20-1, the J gene TRBJ1-3; tentatively, D is TRBD1 (6 bases). V lost 6 bases, J lost 2 bases, and 17 bases lay in between. This CDR3 has 15 amino acids. The germline V gene has CDR1 DFQATT and CDR2 SNEGSKA (reference sequence). The CDR3 sequence: CSARGKGFAGNTIYF. The CDR3 DNA is TGCAGTGCCAGGGGAAAAGGGTTTGCTGGAAACACCATATATTTT.

Here the CDR3 reads CASSPGRYGYTF. The CDR3 nucleotides read TGTGCCAGCAGTCCCGGACGCTATGGCTACACCTTC. This rearrangement joins TRBV28 to TRBJ1-2; D gene unclear. CDR1 is MDHEN and CDR2 is SYDVKM in the germline V gene. The V gene lost 5 bases and the J gene lost 4 bases, with 8 bases spanning the gap. The CDR3 consists of 12 residues.

V usage is TRBV20-1 and J usage is TRBJ2-7; 10 bases agree with TRBD2. The CDR3 spans 13 residues. CDR1 and CDR2 from the germline V gene are DFQATT and SNEGSKA (reference sequence). V lost 5 bases and J lost 5; bases outside the gene matches: 6. Written as DNA, the CDR3 is TGCAGTGCTCGAGCGGGGGGGCTGAACGAGCAGTACTTC. Its translation: CSARAGGLNEQYF.

The chain has TRBV15 and TRBJ2-7; D is undetermined. V lost 0 bases and J 0 bases, leaving 3 bases between the germline ends. There are 13 residues in the CDR3. Germline CDR1 reads LNHNV; CDR2 reads YYDKDF (reference sequence). As DNA, the CDR3 is TGTGCCACCAGCAGAGATCCCTCCTACGAGCAGTACTTC. It codes for CATSRDPSYEQYF.

The sample holds a few counts of this clonotype. This chain connects TRBV28 to TRBJ2-7; TRBD1 matches 9 bases. The J segment lost 3 bases and the V segment lost 3 bases, leaving 9 bases of the junction unmatched. CDR1 and CDR2 from the germline V gene are MDHEN and SYDVKM. CDR3 size: 16 residues. The CDR3 coding sequence is TGTGCCAGCAGTTTTTATGAGGGGGACAGGGTCTACGAGCAGTACTTC. It translates to CASSFYEGDRVYEQYF.

This clonotype appeared a single time. Its ends do not fully match the called genes, so a read error is possible. The chain links TRBV24-1 to TRBJ2-7; no clear D gene. Germline V CDR1 and CDR2: KGHDR, SFDVKD. CDR3 length: 13 residues. The CDR3, as DNA: TGTTCCACCAGTGAAGCAGCGACCTACGAGCAGTACTTC. Its translation is CSTSEAATYEQYF.

This chain joins TRBV7-9 and TRBJ2-1, with 7 bases matching TRBD2. V lost 3 bases to trimming and J lost 6 bases; unmatched junction nucleotides: 5. Germline lookup yields CDR1 SEHNR and CDR2 FQNEAQ (reference sequence). CDR3 length: 14 amino acids. CDR3 DNA: TGTGCCAGCAGCTTGGTCAGGGAGGGCAATGAGCAGTTCTTC. This gives the protein CASSLVREGNEQFF.

The chain couples TRBV19 to TRBJ1-5; D gene uncertain. V lost 8 bases and J lost 7, with 18 bases in between. Per germline, CDR1 LNHDA and CDR2 SQIVND (reference sequence). This CDR3 has 14 residues. The CDR3 sequence is CASSSGETQQPQHF. The DNA for the CDR3 is TGTGCCAGTTCCTCGGGAGAGACCCAACAGCCCCAGCATTTT.

Concerning this clonotype itself: At one end, the junction sequence differs from germline, possibly due to a read error. The CDR3 nucleotides are TGTGCCCGCAGCTTTAGCGGGAGCTCCTACAATGAGCAGTTCTTC. Translation gives CARSFSGSSYNEQFF. The chain uses TRBV7-2 and TRBJ2-1, with 9 bases that match TRBD2. The CDR3 has 15 amino acids. Germline values: CDR1 SGHTA, CDR2 FQGNSA.

This clonotype was seen many times. The V call is TRBV4-3, the J call TRBJ2-3; D gene ambiguous. Germline V gene data show CDR1 as LGHNA and CDR2 as YSLEER. This CDR3 is 13 amino acids long. V was pared by 0 bases and J by 2 bases, with 3 bases between. The CDR3 is CASSQDYTDTQYF. The CDR3, as DNA: TGCGCCAGCAGCCAAGATTACACAGATACGCAGTATTTT.

This rearrangement joins TRBV7-2 to TRBJ1-1, with D possibly TRBD1 on 5 matching bases. The CDR3 covers 19 residues. Germline V gene lookup returns CDR1 SGHTA and CDR2 FQGNSA. V lost 5 bases, J lost 3 bases, and 28 bases lay in between. CDR3 nucleotides: TGTGCCAGCAGCCCAGTTGTAATGGGACTGAATATGCTGGACACTGAAGCTTTCTTT. It specifies CASSPVVMGLNMLDTEAFF.

This clonotype was observed many times. This chain uses TRBV6-1 with TRBJ2-3, with D perhaps TRBD1 or TRBD2 (5 bases each). The ends were cut back, 8 bases at V and 0 bases at J, with 9 bases in the middle. The CDR3 loop spans 13 amino acids. Germline CDR1 MNHNS, CDR2 SASEGT. CDR3 bases: TGTGCCAGCGGGGGTGGAAGCACAGATACGCAGTATTTT. Its protein is CASGGGSTDTQYF.

The rearrangement uses TRBV4-3 and TRBJ2-5; 10 bases are a match to TRBD1. The length of the CDR3 is 16 residues. The V gene end was trimmed by 1 base and the J gene end by 5 bases; junction bases not matched to a gene: 7. Germline-derived CDR1 and CDR2 are LGHNA and YSLEER. The CDR3 DNA is TGCGCCAGCAGCCAAGTGCCCGGGACAGGGGACGAGACCCAGTACTTC. Translated, it gives CASSQVPGTGDETQYF.

V usage is TRBV6-1 and J usage is TRBJ2-1; D possibly uses TRBD1 or TRBD2 (5 bases each). V lost 5 bases and J 5 bases, leaving 10 bases between the germline ends. Germline CDR1 and CDR2: MNHNS and SASEGT. This CDR3 contains 13 residues. The CDR3 region is CASSLLGDNEQFF. In nucleotides, the CDR3 is TGTGCCAGCAGTTTGCTGGGGGACAATGAGCAGTTCTTC.

The chain recombines TRBV6-2 or TRBV6-3 with TRBJ1-1; the D gene is possibly TRBD1 (6 bases). This CDR3 is built from 13 residues. V was shortened by 6 bases and J by 11 bases, with 19 bases between the two germline ends. From germline, CDR1 is MNHEY and CDR2 SVGEGT. The DNA of the CDR3 is TGTGCCAGCAGCCCCTTTGAAGGGGGTATCGCTTTCTTT. This translates into CASSPFEGGIAFF.

The genes are TRBV2 and TRBJ1-5; TRBD1 agrees at 7 bases. There are 13 residues in the CDR3. Unmatched junction bases numbered 6, after V lost 6 bases and J lost 7 bases. Germline lookup yields CDR1 SNHLY and CDR2 FYNNEI. As DNA, the CDR3 is TGTGCCAGCAGAGACAGGGAAGGACAGCCCCAGCATTTT. Translation: CASRDREGQPQHF.

The chain's CDR3 is CSADGWYGGNTDTQYF. The CDR3, as DNA: TGCAGTGCTGACGGGTGGTATGGCGGAAACACAGATACGCAGTATTTT. V is TRBV20-1 and J is TRBJ2-3, with D hard to call. Per the germline V gene, CDR1 is DFQATT and CDR2 is SNEGSKA (reference sequence). The CDR3 spans 16 residues. Trimming took 5 bases from V and 2 from J, leaving 20 bases between them.

V and J are TRBV10-3 and TRBJ1-2; 7 bases align to TRBD1. V was pared by 11 bases and J by 5 bases, with 11 bases of the junction left unmatched. Looked up from germline, CDR1 is ENHRY and CDR2 is SYGVKD. This CDR3 has 13 amino acids. CDR3 sequence (DNA): TGTGCCGCTCACAGGGGCGGGATATATGGCTACACCTTC. Translation gives CAAHRGGIYGYTF.

This clonotype was recorded a few times. The V and J genes are TRBV20-1 and TRBJ2-5, with TRBD1 matching 10 bases. The germline V gene encodes CDR1 DFQATT and CDR2 SNEGSKA (reference sequence). V trimming: 3 bases; J trimming: 0 bases; junction bases outside the gene matches: 13. CDR3 length equals 18 residues. CDR3 amino acids: CSASKGTGALADQETQYF. CDR3 nucleotides: TGCAGTGCTAGTAAAGGGACAGGGGCCTTAGCCGACCAAGAGACCCAGTACTTC.

The chain uses TRBV7-3 and TRBJ1-1; TRBD1 might be the D (6 bases). The CDR3 has 13 amino acids. Trimming took off 5 bases at V and 3 bases at J, with 10 bases between the two ends. Germline CDR1 and CDR2: SGHTA and FQGTGA. As DNA, the CDR3 is TGTGCCAGCAGCCCGGACAGTGACACTGAAGCTTTCTTT. Translation: CASSPDSDTEAFF.

This chain joins TRBV28 and TRBJ1-2; D is ambiguous. Germline V lookup: CDR1 MDHEN, CDR2 SYDVKM. V was trimmed by 2 bases and J by 2 bases, leaving 3 bases between them. This CDR3 comprises 12 residues. CDR3 nucleotides: TGTGCCAGCAGTTTAGAGAACTATGGCTACACCTTC. It translates to CASSLENYGYTF.

This clonotype was observed a single time. This chain joins TRBV2 and TRBJ2-1, with 7 nucleotides matching TRBD2. CDR1 and CDR2 (germline): SNHLY, FYNNEI. The CDR3 is made up of 15 amino acids. V lost 4 bases and J lost 10; bases outside the gene matches: 13. This CDR3 reads CASSGGLTSFHEQFF. CDR3 DNA: TGTGCCAGCAGTGGGGGCCTGACTAGCTTCCACGAGCAGTTCTTC.

This clonotype has a handful of counts. The chain uses TRBV20-1 and TRBJ1-1; TRBD1 might be the D (6 bases). This CDR3 is 16 amino acids long. The V gene's germline CDR1 is DFQATT and CDR2 SNEGSKA (reference sequence). V shed 3 bases and J shed 0 bases, with 17 bases lying between them. As DNA, the CDR3 is TGCAGTGCTAGTCCCTATGGGGGCGTAATGAACACTGAAGCTTTCTTT. Its protein is CSASPYGGVMNTEAFF.

The table lists this clonotype with a few counts. This sequence joins TRBV6-2 or TRBV6-3 and TRBJ2-5; 8 bases align to TRBD1. Germline V lookup: CDR1 MNHEY, CDR2 SVGEGT. The CDR3 runs 16 residues. V was clipped by 7 bases and J by 4 bases; unmatched bases: 14. Here the CDR3 DNA reads TGTGCCAGCAATTGGGATGGACAGGGTAACTTAGAGACCCAGTACTTC. It specifies CASNWDGQGNLETQYF.

Note on this clonotype: Since a much larger clone is just one base distant, this may be a read error. The CDR3, as DNA: TGTGCCATCAACGGAGTTTCCGGATCACCCCTCCACTTT. This gives the protein CAINGVSGSPLHF. The chain combines TRBV6-6 with TRBJ1-6; the D is unclear. V gave up 10 bases and J gave up 10 bases, with 17 bases separating them. The V gene's germline CDR1 is MNHNY and CDR2 SVGAGI (reference sequence). The CDR3 runs to 13 residues.

The chain uses TRBV2 and TRBJ2-1, with TRBD1 matching over 9 bases. This CDR3 region has 14 residues. V lost 5 bases, J lost 8 bases, and 7 bases stayed unmatched. The germline gives CDR1 SNHLY, CDR2 FYNNEI. In DNA form, the CDR3 reads TGTGCCAGCAGTTCGGACAGGGGATATGATGAGCAGTTCTTC. Its translation: CASSSDRGYDEQFF.

This clonotype appeared a few times. The chain combines TRBV6-1 with TRBJ1-1; D unclear. With 2 bases removed from V and 0 bases from J, the gap between germline ends came to 7 bases. CDR3 length: 14 amino acids. Germline V gene lookup returns CDR1 MNHNS and CDR2 SASEGT. DNA for the CDR3: TGTGCCAGCAGTGAAAACACCTTGAACACTGAAGCTTTCTTT. Translating gives CASSENTLNTEAFF.